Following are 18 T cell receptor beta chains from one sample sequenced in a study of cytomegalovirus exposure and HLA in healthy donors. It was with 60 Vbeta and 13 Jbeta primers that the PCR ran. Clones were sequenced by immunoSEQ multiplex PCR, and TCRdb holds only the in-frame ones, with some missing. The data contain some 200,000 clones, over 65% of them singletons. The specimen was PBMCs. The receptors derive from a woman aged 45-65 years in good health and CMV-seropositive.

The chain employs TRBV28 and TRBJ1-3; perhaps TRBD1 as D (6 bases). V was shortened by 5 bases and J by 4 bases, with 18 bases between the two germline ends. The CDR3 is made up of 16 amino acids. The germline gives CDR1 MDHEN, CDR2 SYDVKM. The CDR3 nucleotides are TGTGCCAGCAGTCCCGGGACCCAGGGGCAGGGAAACACCATATATTTT. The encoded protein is CASSPGTQGQGNTIYF.

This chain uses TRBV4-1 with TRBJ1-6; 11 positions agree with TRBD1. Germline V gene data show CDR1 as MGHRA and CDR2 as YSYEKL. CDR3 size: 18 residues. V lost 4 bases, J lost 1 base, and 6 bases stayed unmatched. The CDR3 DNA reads TGCGCCAGCAGCCCGGGACAGGGGGTCGGATCCTATAATTCACCCCTCCACTTT. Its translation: CASSPGQGVGSYNSPLHF.

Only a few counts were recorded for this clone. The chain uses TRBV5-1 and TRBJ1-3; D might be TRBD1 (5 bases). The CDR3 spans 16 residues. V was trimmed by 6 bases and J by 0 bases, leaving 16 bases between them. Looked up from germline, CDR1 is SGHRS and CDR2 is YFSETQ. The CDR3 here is CASTNFSGISGNTIYF. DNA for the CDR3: TGCGCCAGCACCAACTTTTCAGGGATCTCTGGAAACACCATATATTTT. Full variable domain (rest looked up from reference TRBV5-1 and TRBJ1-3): KAGVTQTPRYLIKTRGQQVTLSCSPISGHRSVSWYQQTPGQGLQFLFEYFSETQRNKGNFPGRFSGRQFSNSRSEMNVSTLELGDSALYLCASTNFSGISGNTIYFGEGSWLTVV.

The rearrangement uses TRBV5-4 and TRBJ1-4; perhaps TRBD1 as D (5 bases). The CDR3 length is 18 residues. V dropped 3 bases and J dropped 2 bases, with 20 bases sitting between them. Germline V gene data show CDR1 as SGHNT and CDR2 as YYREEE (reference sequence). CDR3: CASSYRTSLGATNEKLFF. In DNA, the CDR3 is TGTGCCAGCAGCTACAGGACCAGTCTTGGGGCCACTAATGAAAAACTGTTTTTT.

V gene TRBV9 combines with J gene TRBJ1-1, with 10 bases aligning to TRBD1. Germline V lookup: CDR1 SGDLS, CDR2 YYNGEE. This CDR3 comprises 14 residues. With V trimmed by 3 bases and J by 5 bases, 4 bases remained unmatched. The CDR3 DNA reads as TGTGCCAGCAGCGAGGGACAGGGGAGGACTGAAGCTTTCTTT. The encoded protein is CASSEGQGRTEAFF.

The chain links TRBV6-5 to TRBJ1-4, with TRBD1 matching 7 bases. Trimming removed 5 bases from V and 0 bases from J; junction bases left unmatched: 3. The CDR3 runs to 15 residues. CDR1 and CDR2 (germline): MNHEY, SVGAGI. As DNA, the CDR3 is TGTGCCAGCAGTCCGACAGGGACAACTAATGAAAAACTGTTTTTT. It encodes CASSPTGTTNEKLFF.

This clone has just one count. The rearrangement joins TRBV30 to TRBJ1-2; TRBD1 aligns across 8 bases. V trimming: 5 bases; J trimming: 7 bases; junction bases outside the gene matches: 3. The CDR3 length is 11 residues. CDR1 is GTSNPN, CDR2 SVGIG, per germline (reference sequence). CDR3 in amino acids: CAWQGAAGYTF. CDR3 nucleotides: TGTGCCTGGCAGGGGGCGGCTGGCTACACCTTC.

The CDR3, as DNA: TGTGCCAGCACCTCTCCCGACCGGGGGGGTACCTACGAGCAGTACTTC. It codes for CASTSPDRGGTYEQYF. This sequence joins TRBV6-6 and TRBJ2-7; 8 positions match TRBD2. The CDR3 sequence is 16 residues long. The V gene end was trimmed by 7 bases and the J gene end by 2 bases; junction bases not matched to a gene: 13. Germline-derived CDR1 and CDR2 are MNHNY and SVGAGI (reference sequence).

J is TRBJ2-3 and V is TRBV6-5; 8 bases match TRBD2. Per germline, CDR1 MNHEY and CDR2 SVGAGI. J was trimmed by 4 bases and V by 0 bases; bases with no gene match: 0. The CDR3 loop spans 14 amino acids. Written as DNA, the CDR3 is TGTGCCAGCAGTTACTCGGGACTAGCAGATACGCAGTATTTT. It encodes CASSYSGLADTQYF.

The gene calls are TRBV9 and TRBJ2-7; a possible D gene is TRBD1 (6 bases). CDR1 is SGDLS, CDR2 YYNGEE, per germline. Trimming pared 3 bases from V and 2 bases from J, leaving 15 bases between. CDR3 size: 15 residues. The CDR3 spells CASSAGDRQTYEQYF. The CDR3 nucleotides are TGTGCCAGCAGCGCCGGCGACAGGCAAACCTACGAGCAGTACTTC.

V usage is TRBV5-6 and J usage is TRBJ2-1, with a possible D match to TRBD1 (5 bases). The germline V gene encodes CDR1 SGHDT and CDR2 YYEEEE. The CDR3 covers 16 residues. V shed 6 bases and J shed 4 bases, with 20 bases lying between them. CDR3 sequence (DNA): TGTGCCAGCAAAAATTCGACAAAGGGGCAATACAATGAGCAGTTCTTC. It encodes CASKNSTKGQYNEQFF.

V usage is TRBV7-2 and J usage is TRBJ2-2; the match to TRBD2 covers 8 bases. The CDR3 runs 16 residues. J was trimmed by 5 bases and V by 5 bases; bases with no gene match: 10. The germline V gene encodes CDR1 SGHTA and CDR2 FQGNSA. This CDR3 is CASSHTPGGETGELFF. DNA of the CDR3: TGTGCCAGCAGCCACACCCCGGGGGGGGAAACCGGGGAGCTGTTTTTT.

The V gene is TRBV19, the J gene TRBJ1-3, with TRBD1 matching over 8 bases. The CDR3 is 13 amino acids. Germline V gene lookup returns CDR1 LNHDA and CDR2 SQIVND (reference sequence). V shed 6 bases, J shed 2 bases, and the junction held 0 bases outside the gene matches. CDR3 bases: TGTGCCAGTAGGGACAGGGCTGGAAACACCATATATTTT. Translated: CASRDRAGNTIYF.

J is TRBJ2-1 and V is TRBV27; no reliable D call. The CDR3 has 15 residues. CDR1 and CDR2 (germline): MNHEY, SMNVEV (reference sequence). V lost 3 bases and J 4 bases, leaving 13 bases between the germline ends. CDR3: CASSFGERAYNEQFF. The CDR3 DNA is TGTGCCAGCAGTTTCGGAGAGAGAGCTTACAATGAGCAGTTCTTC.

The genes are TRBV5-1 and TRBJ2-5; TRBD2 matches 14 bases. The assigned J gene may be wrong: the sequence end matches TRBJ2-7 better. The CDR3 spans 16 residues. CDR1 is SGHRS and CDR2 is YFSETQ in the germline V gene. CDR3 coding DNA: TGCGCCAGCAGCTTGGGACTAGCGGGGGGGTCCTACGAGCAGTACTTC. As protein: CASSLGLAGGSYEQYF.

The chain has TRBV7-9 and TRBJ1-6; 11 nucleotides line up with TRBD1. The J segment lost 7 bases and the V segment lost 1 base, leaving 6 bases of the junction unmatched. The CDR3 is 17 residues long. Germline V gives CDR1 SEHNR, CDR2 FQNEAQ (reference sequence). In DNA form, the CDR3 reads TGTGCCAGCAGCTTAGACATCCGGGACAGGGGGAATTCACCCCTCCACTTT. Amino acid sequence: CASSLDIRDRGNSPLHF.

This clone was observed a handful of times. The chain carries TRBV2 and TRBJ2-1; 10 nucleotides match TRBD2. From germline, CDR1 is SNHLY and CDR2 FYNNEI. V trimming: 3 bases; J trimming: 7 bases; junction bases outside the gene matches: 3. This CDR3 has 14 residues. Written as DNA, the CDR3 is TGTGCCAGCAGTGAGGGACTAGCGAGAAATGAGCAGTTCTTC. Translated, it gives CASSEGLARNEQFF.

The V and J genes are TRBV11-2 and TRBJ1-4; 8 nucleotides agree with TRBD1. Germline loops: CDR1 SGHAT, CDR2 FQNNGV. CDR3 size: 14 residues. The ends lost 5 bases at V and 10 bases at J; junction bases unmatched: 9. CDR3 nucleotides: TGTGCCAGCAGCGTCATACAGGGGGGGGGAAAACTGTTTTTT. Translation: CASSVIQGGGKLFF.